This T cell receptor (beta chain) was profiled in a study of blood T cells in healthy people across ages. Findings of the study overall: Not knowing donor CMV status may have confounded expanded clonotype changes.

This clonotype was counted between two and nine times. Antigen unknown. After removal of 7 bases from V and 4 bases from J, the junction contained 9 bases not matched to a gene. This CDR3 is built from 14 residues. Using a J-beta primer mix together with a sample-barcoded 5' primer, a second PCR was run for about 6 to 11 cycles. CDR3-containing paired-end reads numbered at least 2.5 million in each sample. TCRdb analysed the 5' RACE reads with MiXCR anew, one entry per CDR3 protein. The sample has 800,000 or so distinct CDR3 sequences; about 46% are singletons. This sequence joins TRBV12-3 or TRBV12-4 and TRBJ1-2; 7 bases are shared with TRBD1. Sequenced material: blood. This sequence was found in a man at least 80 years old in good health. The CDR3 spells CASIQTGSSYGYTF. CDR3 sequence (DNA): TGTGCCAGCATCCAGACAGGGAGTTCCTATGGCTACACCTTC.